The source of this T cell receptor (beta chain) is a study of shared clonotypes between healthy human individuals. Broader study findings: Generation probability values for non-shared clonotypes were lower than those for clonotypes shared by all four donors. Of the naive CD4 clonotypes, approximately 5% were shared across four donors. Larger richness was generally estimated for naive than memory subsets.

Trimming took off 0 bases at V and 5 bases at J, with 13 bases between the two ends. CDR1 and CDR2 (germline): ENHRY, SYGVKD. This CDR3 contains 16 residues. Positive CCR7 selection of CD45RO-negative cells yielded the naive CD8 cells, and terminally differentiated effector memory CD45RA+ cells were excluded. Sorted-subset replicate PCRs used around 200 ng of genomic DNA. This amount corresponded to 30,000 to 35,000 T cell genomes. The repertoire was sequenced with immunoSEQ multiplex PCR; TCRdb's copy has only in-frame clones and lacks some. The sample includes over 2 million clones, around 96% of them seen just once. With respect to this clone: Antigen specificity is unknown.

This sequence joins TRBV10-3 and TRBJ1-4; D ambiguous. This receptor was identified in a young man in good health. The sequencing sample was made of naive CD8+ T cells sorted from blood. The DNA for the CDR3 is TGTGCCATCAGTGAGTCCGGAGGGCCTTCCAATGAAAAACTGTTTTTT. It yields the protein CAISESGGPSNEKLFF.